Shown below are 8 T cell receptor beta chains from a single sample sequenced in a study of cytomegalovirus exposure and HLA in healthy donors. The PCR had 60 Vbeta and 13 Jbeta primers. Generated by immunoSEQ multiplex PCR, the TCRdb table keeps only in-frame clones and is missing some. The sample includes around 40,000 clones, about 70% seen only once; the top ten take roughly 3.7%. The sequenced material came from PBMCs. The source is a man aged 35 to 55 in good health and CMV-seronegative.

This clone appeared a few times. V usage is TRBV28 and J usage is TRBJ1-3; a possible D gene is TRBD1 (6 bases). Per germline, CDR1 MDHEN and CDR2 SYDVKM. V was pared by 8 bases and J by 2 bases, with 16 bases between. The CDR3 has 15 amino acids. The CDR3 sequence is CASGQTGRPGNTIYF. CDR3 nucleotide sequence: TGTGCCAGCGGACAGACAGGCCGCCCTGGAAACACCATATATTTT. Based on the CDR3 plus reference TRBV28 and TRBJ1-3, the full variable domain is DVKVTQSSRYLVKRTGEKVFLECVQDMDHENMFWYRQDPGLGLRLIYFSYDVKMKEKGDIPEGYSVSREKKERFSLILESASTNQTSMYLCASGQTGRPGNTIYFGEGSWLTVV.

CDR3 in DNA: TGTGCCAGCAGCGTAACGGGGAACCCCTCCTACGAGCAGTACTTC. It is translated as CASSVTGNPSYEQYF. The chain has TRBV9 and TRBJ2-7, with TRBD2 as a possible D gene (5 bases). CDR1 and CDR2 (germline): SGDLS, YYNGEE. V was cut by 1 base and J by 0 bases, with 11 bases left in between. This CDR3 is built from 15 residues.

The chain links TRBV29-1 to TRBJ1-2; TRBD1 matches at 7 bases. V was pared by 4 bases and J by 9 bases, with 17 bases of the junction left unmatched. The germline V gene has CDR1 SQVTM and CDR2 ANQGSEA. The CDR3 contains 15 residues. CDR3 coding DNA: TGCAGCGTTGCAGGGACAGTCTCCAGGGGATCAAGCTACACCTTC. As protein: CSVAGTVSRGSSYTF. Filled out from reference TRBV29-1 and TRBJ1-2, the complete variable domain reads SAVISQKPSRDICQRGTSLTIQCQVDSQVTMMFWYRQQPGQSLTLIATANQGSEATYESGFVIDKFPISRPNLTFSTLTVSNMSPEDSSIYLCSVAGTVSRGSSYTFGSGTRLTVV.

The chain recombines TRBV4-3 with TRBJ2-3; 9 bases match TRBD1. The junction had 7 bases not matched to a gene; V was cut back by 0 bases and J by 3 bases. CDR1 and CDR2 (germline): LGHNA, YSLEER. This CDR3 contains 17 residues. CDR3 in amino acids: CASSQERGQGPTDTQYF. In DNA form, the CDR3 reads TGCGCCAGCAGCCAAGAGAGGGGACAGGGTCCGACAGATACGCAGTATTTT.

V and J are TRBV7-2 and TRBJ2-2; D gene ambiguous. The CDR3 is 14 residues long. In germline, CDR1 is SGHTA, CDR2 FQGNSA. V was trimmed by 1 base and J by 7 bases, leaving 10 bases between them. CDR3 loop: CASSLEWAVGELFF. The CDR3 region has the DNA TGTGCCAGCAGCTTAGAGTGGGCAGTCGGGGAGCTGTTTTTT.

The V and J genes are TRBV4-1 and TRBJ2-5; D may be TRBD2 (6 bases). The CDR3 covers 13 residues. Looked up from germline, CDR1 is MGHRA and CDR2 is YSYEKL. V gave up 3 bases and J gave up 7 bases, with 12 bases separating them. CDR3 sequence: CASSHGTQGTQYF. DNA for the CDR3: TGCGCCAGCAGCCACGGGACTCAGGGGACCCAGTACTTC.

The chain carries TRBV21-1 and TRBJ2-5; the D segment call TRBD2 is taken from the table without a DNA check. TRBV21-1 is a known pseudogene. This CDR3 region has 18 residues. The CDR3 DNA reads TGTGCCAGCAGCAAAGAAAGCGGGGGGGCCGGGGACCAAGAGACCCAGTACTTC. This translates into CASSKESGGAGDQETQYF.

CDR3 nucleotide sequence: TGTGCCAGCAGTCCCGGGATGGATTCACCCCTCCACTTT. Residues: CASSPGMDSPLHF. The chain combines TRBV21-1 with TRBJ1-6. TRBV21-1 is classified as a pseudogene. The CDR3 runs to 13 residues.